This T cell receptor beta chain appears in the sequencing data of a study of CD8 T cells in Susac syndrome (dated by TCRdb to between 2019 and 2020). As for the study more broadly: Among the Susac syndrome patients who were sequenced, clinically active disease was present in roughly six and clinical remission was observed in fewer than 10. At the time of blood withdrawal, Susac syndrome patients were either therapy-naive, taking corticosteroids (with some also receiving IVIg), or on IVIg alone. Repertoire sequencing was used to test whether CD8+ T cell activation and differentiation in Susac syndrome was antigen driven. Clonality of the CD8+ T cell repertoire was compared between about a dozen healthy donors, approximately 14 Susac syndrome patients and 15 or so multiple sclerosis patients. Overall study outcomes, separate from this receptor: Roughly 17 and five Susac-specific public clones were found in the total CD8+ and CD8+ TEMRA repertoires, respectively. The number of individuals in the TCR sequencing and HLA analysis was recognized as being relatively small. Clonal expansion was observed in Susac syndrome CD8+ repertoires, with the highest expansion in CD8+ TEMRA cells and greater expansion in clinically active than in remitting patients.

Peripheral blood CD8+ and CD4+ T cells from healthy donors, Susac syndrome patients and multiple sclerosis patients were profiled using high-throughput TCR beta sequencing. Recently defined diagnostic criteria for definite or probable disease were met by the Susac syndrome patients. CD8+ TEMRA cells were enriched by FACS, while bulk CD8+ and CD4+ T cells were purified by magnetic negative isolation. Blood was collected in EDTA tubes and processed within 24 hours, with PBMCs isolated through density gradient centrifugation. PBMCs intended for TCR sequencing were cryopreserved in liquid nitrogen and were subsequently thawed in a 37 degrees C water bath. Purity of sorted or isolated CD4+, CD8+ and CD8+ TEMRA cells was at least 90%. From the cysteine through the phenylalanine, the CDR3 covers 15 amino acids. Just CDR3 DNA is preserved here, 45 bases in frame from base 1. V drops 2 bases and J drops 3 bases, leaving 8 bases in between. The CDR1 and CDR2 encoded by the germline V gene are SNHLY and FYNNEI.

RNA was extracted using the RNeasy kit, and about 0.5 to 1 microgram was reverse transcribed with random hexamers. The immunoSEQ multiplex PCR assay, covering 54 Vbeta and 13 Jbeta segments, was used to amplify TCR beta CDR3 regions. To correct PCR amplification bias, a synthetic template baseline was used for both primer optimization and computational correction. As for the authors' bioinformatics: Reads were annotated to V, D and J genes according to IMGT and were analyzed with immunoSEQ Analyzer, with only productive sequences retained. Clonality was computed as one minus Shannon entropy normalized by log2 of the number of productive unique sequences. Public and private clones were assessed among the 100 most prevalent clones of each patient and control. Clones were defined as Susac-specific if absent from the healthy and MS cohorts, from 1052 published viral clones and from other ImmuneACCESS disease sequences. TCRdb took the public reads, trimmed them with fastp at Q25, ran MiXCR for clone calling and kept in-frame beta chains. Identical CDR3 proteins give one entry, which carries the most common genes and DNA. The V and J calls come from TCRdb's annotation, not from the publication. Within this sample are about 190,000 distinct CDR3 sequences, with around 95% of them counted one time only. 0.16% of the sample belongs to the ten largest clones.

As regards this clonotype: Its specific antigen is unknown. No base qualities exist here, and no much larger clone lies one base off it.

Sequenced sample: CD8+ T cells from PBMCs. This chain joins TRBV2 to TRBJ1-6; TRBD1 is perhaps the D gene, given 5 matching bases. The receptor comes from a human donor with Susac syndrome. The DNA sequence is as follows: TGTGCCAGCAGTGAATTGGACAACTATAATTCACCCCTCCACTTT. It codes for CASSELDNYNSPLHF.